This T cell receptor beta chain was documented in a study of T cell responses to AZD1222 COVID-19 vaccine. Study-wide findings and caveats: Baseline antibody screening turned up just five to seven seropositive AZD1222 recipients. Mostly white British, mostly female donors; authors suggested clonal diversity may be underestimated. Only after the peak T cell response were repertoires sampled.

The CDR3 runs to 15 residues. The V gene lost 1 base and the J gene lost 5 bases, with 15 bases spanning the gap. Germline CDR1 and CDR2: SGHRS and YFSETQ. Sequencing used immunoSEQ multiplex PCR; TCRdb keeps in-frame clones, though not all of them. The sample yields about 200,000 clones, approximately 94% seen once. With regard to this clone: Its target is not known.

The sample in question was peripheral blood, obtained 28 days after the second dose of the MenACWY control vaccine. The sequence was collected from an adult who received the MenACWY meningococcal vaccine as a control. The chain combines TRBV5-1 with TRBJ1-1, with D perhaps TRBD1 (6 bases). The CDR3 nucleotides are TGCGCCAGCAGCTTGTTGTCGGGGGCAGGGACTGAAGCTTTCTTT. Its translation is CASSLLSGAGTEAFF.